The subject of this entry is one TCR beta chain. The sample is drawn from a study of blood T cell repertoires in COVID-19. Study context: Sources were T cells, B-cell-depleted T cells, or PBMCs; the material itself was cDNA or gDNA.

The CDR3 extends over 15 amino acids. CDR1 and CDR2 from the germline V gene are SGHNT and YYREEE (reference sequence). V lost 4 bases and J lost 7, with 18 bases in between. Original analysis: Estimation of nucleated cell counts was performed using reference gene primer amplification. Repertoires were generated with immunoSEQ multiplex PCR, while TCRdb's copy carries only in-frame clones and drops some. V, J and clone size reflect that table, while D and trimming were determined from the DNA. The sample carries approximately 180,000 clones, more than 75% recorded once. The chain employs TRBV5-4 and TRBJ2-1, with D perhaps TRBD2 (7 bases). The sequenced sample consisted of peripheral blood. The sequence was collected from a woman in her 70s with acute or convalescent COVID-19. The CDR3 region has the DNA TGTGCCAGCAGCCCGGGGGGCCTTCAGGAGAATGAGCAGTTCTTC. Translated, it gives CASSPGGLQENEQFF. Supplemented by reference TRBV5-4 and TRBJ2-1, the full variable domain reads ETGVTQSPTHLIKTRGQQVTLRCSSQSGHNTVSWYQQALGQGPQFIFQYYREEENGRGNFPPRFSGLQFPNYSSELNVNALELDDSALYLCASSPGGLQENEQFFGPGTRLTVL.